Below are 30 T cell receptor beta chains sequenced from a single sample in a study of T cell responses to AZD1222 COVID-19 vaccine. The method was immunoSEQ multiplex PCR; TCRdb's version includes in-frame clones alone and lacks a portion of them. This sample yields roughly 140,000 clones, of which roughly 80% are seen a single time; 4.1% belongs to the top ten. This material consisted of peripheral blood, taken on day 0 of MenACWY control vaccination. The receptors come from an adult in good health.

V usage is TRBV6-1 and J usage is TRBJ1-5, with D perhaps matching TRBD1 (5 bases). Trimming removed 2 bases from V and 2 bases from J, with 10 bases in between. CDR3 length: 15 amino acids. Germline values: CDR1 MNHNS, CDR2 SASEGT. The CDR3 DNA reads TGTGCCAGCAGTGAACAGGGTATTCGCAATCAGCCCCAGCATTTT. It is translated as CASSEQGIRNQPQHF.

The chain uses TRBV7-3 and TRBJ2-2; D remains ambiguous. Germline CDR1 and CDR2: SGHTA and FQGTGA. The CDR3 covers 13 residues. The V and J ends lost 6 bases and 4 bases respectively, with 9 bases between them. CDR3 coding DNA: TGTGCCAGCAGGCTGGGTGGCACCGGGGAGCTGTTTTTT. This codes for CASRLGGTGELFF.

The chain links TRBV14 to TRBJ1-1, with D possibly matching TRBD1 (6 bases). Germline V gene data show CDR1 as SGHDN and CDR2 as FVKESK. V was cut by 4 bases and J by 1 base, with 13 bases left in between. This CDR3 contains 15 residues. CDR3 in amino acids: CASSPDRRGNTEAFF. The DNA of the CDR3 is TGTGCCAGCAGCCCTGACAGGAGGGGGAACACTGAAGCTTTCTTT.

The CDR3 protein is CASSDGQANEKLFF. The CDR3 nucleotides are TGTGCCAGCAGTGACGGTCAGGCTAATGAAAAACTGTTTTTT. The chain carries TRBV2 and TRBJ1-4; D is ambiguous. V shed 3 bases and J shed 3 bases, with 8 bases lying between them. Germline CDR1 SNHLY, CDR2 FYNNEI. The CDR3 is 14 amino acids.

On this clone itself: Other DNA sequences in the sample encode the same CDR3. The V gene is TRBV5-1, the J gene TRBJ1-2; the D gene is possibly TRBD1 (5 bases). The ends were cut back, 3 bases at V and 4 bases at J, with 7 bases in the middle. This CDR3 is built from 12 residues. Germline V CDR1 and CDR2: SGHRS, YFSETQ. CDR3 nucleotide sequence: TGCGCCAGCAGCTCTGACAGCTATGGCTACACCTTC. Its protein product is CASSSDSYGYTF.

DNA of the CDR3: TGTGCCAGCAGTTACTCGAGTCGGGGGCAGCCCCAGCATTTT. Translating it yields CASSYSSRGQPQHF. The rearrangement links TRBV6-5 to TRBJ1-5, with a possible D match to TRBD1 (5 bases). The V end was cut by 0 bases, the J end by 7 bases, with 10 bases between. Per germline, CDR1 MNHEY and CDR2 SVGAGI. The CDR3 is 14 residues long.

The CDR3: CAWTRWGANSPLHF. The CDR3, as DNA: TGTGCCTGGACCAGGTGGGGAGCTAATTCACCCCTCCACTTT. The chain has TRBV30 and TRBJ1-6; D is unresolved. CDR3 length: 14 amino acids. Germline assignment: CDR1 GTSNPN and CDR2 SVGIG (reference sequence). Trimming shortened V by 4 bases and J by 6 bases, and 13 bases separated the two germline ends.

The V call is TRBV11-3, the J call TRBJ2-3; D could derive from TRBD1 or TRBD2 (5 bases each). CDR3 size: 15 residues. CDR1 SGHNT and CDR2 YENEEA come from the germline V gene. V lost 1 base, J lost 4 bases, and 12 bases lay in between. Here the CDR3 DNA reads TGTGCCAGCAGCTTAGGAGGGGAAGGGGCAGATACGCAGTATTTT. Translated, it gives CASSLGGEGADTQYF.

This rearrangement joins TRBV9 to TRBJ2-7; D tentatively reads TRBD1 or TRBD2 (5 bases each). The length of the CDR3 is 15 residues. The germline V and J ends were trimmed by 1 base and 3 bases, with 14 bases remaining between them. Germline V gives CDR1 SGDLS, CDR2 YYNGEE. CDR3 sequence reads: CASSVQAGSRYEQYF. The CDR3 DNA sequence: TGTGCCAGCAGCGTACAGGCAGGGAGCCGCTACGAGCAGTACTTC. The complete variable domain, with remaining parts taken from reference TRBV9 and TRBJ2-7, reads DSGVTQTPKHLITATGQRVTLRCSPRSGDLSVYWYQQSLDQGLQFLIQYYNGEERAKGNILERFSAQQFPDLHSELNLSSLELGDSALYFCASSVQAGSRYEQYFGPGTRLTVT.

This clone was recorded once. At the DNA level, this CDR3 is encoded by other sequences in the same sample as well. The chain uses TRBV12-3 or TRBV12-4 and TRBJ2-7, with a tentative D call TRBD2 (6 bases). The V and J ends lost 5 bases and 4 bases respectively, with 12 bases between them. CDR3 size: 13 residues. The CDR3 DNA reads TGTGCCAGCAGTCTGGCCGGGGGATACGAGCAGTACGTC. Its translation: CASSLAGGYEQYV.

The chain employs TRBV27 and TRBJ1-5; 7 nucleotides line up with TRBD1. Germline V lookup: CDR1 MNHEY, CDR2 SMNVEV (reference sequence). V shed 4 bases and J 7 bases; nucleotides not matched to a gene: 4. CDR3 length equals 13 residues. The CDR3 sequence: CASSYTGDQPQHF. CDR3 DNA sequence: TGTGCCAGCAGTTATACAGGGGACCAGCCCCAGCATTTT.

The genes are TRBV9 and TRBJ2-2; D unresolved. This CDR3 spans 15 amino acids. With 3 bases removed from V and 4 bases from J, the gap between germline ends came to 13 bases. The germline CDR1 and CDR2 sequences are SGDLS and YYNGEE. CDR3 coding DNA: TGTGCCAGCAGCGGCACGAGCGCGAGCACCGGGGAGCTGTTTTTT. This encodes CASSGTSASTGELFF.

This rearrangement joins TRBV7-2 to TRBJ2-7, with unresolved D. The V gene's germline CDR1 is SGHTA and CDR2 FQGNSA. V was cut by 1 base and J by 12 bases, with 13 bases left in between. The CDR3 loop spans 12 amino acids. CDR3 coding DNA: TGTGCCAGCAGCTTAGAACTTCCCGTCACGTACTTC. Encoded protein: CASSLELPVTYF. Variable domain in full (rest from reference TRBV7-2 and TRBJ2-7): GAGVSQSPSNKVTEKGKDVELRCDPISGHTALYWYRQSLGQGLEFLIYFQGNSAPDKSGLPSDRFSAERTGGSVSTLTIQRTQQEDSAVYLCASSLELPVTYFGPGTRLTVT.

The chain employs TRBV30 and TRBJ1-2, with no clear D. CDR1 and CDR2 from the germline V gene are GTSNPN and SVGIG (reference sequence). Trimming stripped 5 bases from V and 8 bases from J, with 15 bases between. This CDR3 spans 12 amino acids. In nucleotides, the CDR3 is TGTGCCTGGGAGATCAACGCTCGGGGCTACACCTTC. This sequence encodes CAWEINARGYTF.

The chain employs TRBV5-6 and TRBJ1-1, with 9 positions matching TRBD1. The CDR3 runs to 18 residues. V dropped 4 bases and J dropped 1; count of bases not matched to a gene: 14. The V gene's germline CDR1 is SGHDT and CDR2 YYEEEE. The CDR3 DNA reads TGTGCCAGCAGCCAAATCATTGGACAGGGGTTGAGGAACACTGAAGCTTTCTTT. This sequence encodes CASSQIIGQGLRNTEAFF.

V is TRBV6-5 and J is TRBJ2-2; D unclear. The V end was cut by 2 bases, the J end by 4 bases, with 14 bases between. Germline V gene sequence: CDR1 MNHEY, CDR2 SVGAGI. This CDR3 has 16 residues. The CDR3 sequence: CASSYPRRTGTGELFF. The CDR3 DNA sequence: TGTGCCAGCAGTTACCCCCGTCGGACGGGCACCGGGGAGCTGTTTTTT.

This sequence joins TRBV3-1 (or the pseudogene TRBV3-2) and TRBJ1-6, with D hard to call. The germline V gene has CDR1 LGHDT and CDR2 YNNKEL (reference sequence). The CDR3 length is 12 residues. Deletions cut 6 bases from V and 10 bases from J, with 10 bases between. In DNA, the CDR3 is TGTGCCAGCAGACTGGGGAACTCACCCCTCCACTTT. Its translation: CASRLGNSPLHF.

The rearrangement links TRBV13 to TRBJ2-3, with TRBD2 matching over 11 bases. V was pared by 5 bases and J by 5 bases, with 6 bases of the junction left unmatched. The CDR3 runs 15 residues. The germline V gene has CDR1 PRHDT and CDR2 FYEKMQ (reference sequence). The CDR3 region is CASSTLAGGRDTQYF. CDR3 nucleotides: TGTGCCAGCAGCACGTTAGCGGGGGGGCGAGATACGCAGTATTTT.

The V gene is TRBV5-8, the J gene TRBJ1-2, with D tentatively TRBD1 (5 bases). The V gene's germline CDR1 is SGHTS and CDR2 YDEGEE. CDR3 length: 15 residues. Trimming stripped 0 bases from V and 6 bases from J, with 15 bases between. The CDR3 protein is CASSLGLRGTNGYTF. For the CDR3, the DNA is TGTGCCAGCAGCTTGGGATTAAGGGGTACTAATGGCTACACCTTC.

The chain carries TRBV6-5 and TRBJ1-5, with TRBD1 as a possible D gene (5 bases). CDR3 length equals 15 residues. V was trimmed by 5 bases and J by 7 bases, leaving 18 bases between them. Germline CDR1 is MNHEY and CDR2 is SVGAGI. CDR3 sequence reads: CASSPTLNRQQPQHF. CDR3 DNA sequence: TGTGCCAGCAGTCCCACCCTGAATCGACAGCAGCCCCAGCATTTT.

V is TRBV5-1 and J is TRBJ1-2, with 8 bases that match TRBD1. The CDR3 runs to 13 residues. From germline, CDR1 is SGHRS and CDR2 YFSETQ. Trimming took 1 base from V and 6 from J; bases not matched to a gene: 2. CDR3 bases: TGCGCCAGCAGCTTGTCGGACAGGGATGGCTACACCTTC. Its translation: CASSLSDRDGYTF.

The chain couples TRBV9 to TRBJ1-1; possibly TRBD1 for D (6 bases). In germline, CDR1 is SGDLS, CDR2 YYNGEE. Trimming took 8 bases from V and 1 from J, leaving 21 bases between them. This CDR3 is 16 amino acids long. The CDR3, as DNA: TGTGCCAGTATCCCAGGCCCAGGGGTAACGAACACTGAAGCTTTCTTT. Encoded protein: CASIPGPGVTNTEAFF.

The rearrangement links TRBV12-3 or TRBV12-4 to TRBJ2-1; 10 nucleotides line up with TRBD2. V shed 3 bases and J 14 bases; nucleotides not matched to a gene: 7. This CDR3 region has 13 residues. The chain's CDR3 is CASSFGLAGAEFF. CDR3 nucleotides: TGTGCCAGCAGTTTTGGTCTAGCGGGGGCGGAGTTCTTC.

Points on this clone: The sample holds other DNA sequences that translate to the same CDR3. The gene calls are TRBV3-1 (or the pseudogene TRBV3-2) and TRBJ2-7, with 7 bases identical to TRBD1. The CDR3 runs 12 residues. Germline loops: CDR1 LGHDT, CDR2 YNNKEL (reference sequence). Trimming cost V 4 bases and J 4 bases; bases outside gene matches: 1. CDR3: CASSRQGYEQYF. The CDR3 DNA reads TGTGCCAGCAGCCGACAGGGTTACGAGCAGTACTTC.

The V gene is TRBV7-2, the J gene TRBJ2-4; 10 bases fit TRBD2. V gave up 5 bases and J gave up 0 bases; unmatched junction bases: 10. Germline V gene sequence: CDR1 SGHTA, CDR2 FQGNSA. The CDR3 loop spans 18 amino acids. The CDR3 region is CASSPSSGGLLAKNIQYF. DNA of the CDR3: TGTGCCAGCAGCCCCTCTAGCGGGGGCTTATTAGCCAAAAACATTCAGTACTTC. Combining the CDR3 with reference TRBV7-2 and TRBJ2-4 gives the whole variable domain GAGVSQSPSNKVTEKGKDVELRCDPISGHTALYWYRQSLGQGLEFLIYFQGNSAPDKSGLPSDRFSAERTGGSVSTLTIQRTQQEDSAVYLCASSPSSGGLLAKNIQYFGAGTRLSVL.

V gene TRBV30 combines with J gene TRBJ2-1, with no clear D. The CDR3 runs to 13 residues. V lost 1 base to trimming and J lost 8 bases, with 12 bases between them. Germline-derived CDR1 and CDR2 are GTSNPN and SVGIG (reference sequence). Here the CDR3 reads CAWSASLADEQFF. The CDR3 bases are TGTGCCTGGAGTGCAAGCCTGGCGGATGAGCAGTTCTTC.

The chain uses TRBV5-4 and TRBJ1-4; TRBD1 is a possible D gene (6 bases). V shed 0 bases and J shed 3 bases, with 15 bases lying between them. The length of the CDR3 is 17 residues. CDR1 and CDR2 (germline): SGHNT, YYREEE (reference sequence). CDR3 in amino acids: CASSLGVGGGSNEKLFF. Written as DNA, the CDR3 is TGTGCCAGCAGCTTGGGAGTAGGGGGTGGGTCTAATGAAAAACTGTTTTTT.

The V gene is TRBV2, the J gene TRBJ2-7; D is possibly TRBD1 or TRBD2 (6 bases each). Germline CDR1 is SNHLY and CDR2 is FYNNEI. This CDR3 spans 14 amino acids. V was trimmed by 5 bases and J by 6 bases, leaving 17 bases between them. The CDR3 bases are TGTGCCAGCAGTCCTAGGGGGGAGGCTCTCGAGCAGTACGTC. It encodes CASSPRGEALEQYV.

This chain uses TRBV25-1 with TRBJ1-2; D is unclear. Looked up from germline, CDR1 is MGHDK and CDR2 is SYGVNS. Trimming took 6 bases from V and 7 from J, leaving 12 bases between them. The CDR3 runs 12 residues. CDR3 amino acids: CASSASGFGYTF. As DNA, the CDR3 is TGTGCCAGCAGCGCCTCGGGGTTTGGCTACACCTTC.

The V gene is TRBV6-5, the J gene TRBJ1-6; weak D call: TRBD1 (5 bases). The CDR3 length is 14 residues. The germline CDR1 and CDR2 sequences are MNHEY and SVGAGI. With 2 bases removed from V and 8 bases from J, the gap between germline ends came to 10 bases. The CDR3 DNA reads as TGTGCCAGCAGTTACGGGGGAGGGGATTCACCCCTCCACTTT. This codes for CASSYGGGDSPLHF.